This is a list of T cell receptor beta chains from one sample in a study of metastatic and nonmetastatic thyroid tumors. Via MiXCR, TCRdb re-called the PCR reads. Altogether just under 20,000 clones are present, around two fifths being singletons, with the ten largest covering roughly 26%. The sequenced material came from tumor tissue. All receptors derive from a female donor with papillary thyroid cancer or a benign thyroid nodule (not recorded which). Some clones in this sample may be carry-over from other donors' samples. CDR3s include the opening cysteine and the closing phenylalanine or tryptophan. Fields, in order: CDR3 DNA, CDR3 protein, V gene, clone size, D gene, J gene. A D gene is named only where the DNA matches it firmly. Expanded clones get a size class; other rows say once, few or many, or leave the size out.

cdr3_nt: TGTGCCACCTATGATGGGTCAGGGCAGTACTTC
cdr3_aa: CATYDGSGQYF
v_call: TRBV6-1
clone_size: few
d_call: -
j_call: TRBJ2-7

cdr3_nt: TGTGCCAGCAGTATTAGCGGGAGGGCCGGAACCTACGAGCAGTACTTC
cdr3_aa: CASSISGRAGTYEQYF
v_call: TRBV2
clone_size: -
d_call: TRBD2
j_call: TRBJ2-7

cdr3_nt: TGTGCCATCAGCCCACTAGCGGGGGCGGACACCGGGGAGCTGTTTTTT
cdr3_aa: CAISPLAGADTGELFF
v_call: TRBV10-3
clone_size: -
d_call: TRBD2
j_call: TRBJ2-2

cdr3_nt: TGTGCCAGCAGCTTAGACGGTACTAGCACAGATACGCAGTATTTT
cdr3_aa: CASSLDGTSTDTQYF
v_call: TRBV11-2
clone_size: -
d_call: -
j_call: TRBJ2-3

cdr3_nt: TGTGCCAGCAGTGACGGACTAGCGGGAGTAACATCCTACGAGCAGTACTTC
cdr3_aa: CASSDGLAGVTSYEQYF
v_call: TRBV6-1
clone_size: -
d_call: TRBD2
j_call: TRBJ2-7

cdr3_nt: TGTGCCAGCAGCCACCCTAGCGGGGGCATCCAAGAGACCCAGTACTTC
cdr3_aa: CASSHPSGGIQETQYF
v_call: TRBV12-3/TRBV12-4
clone_size: -
d_call: TRBD2
j_call: TRBJ2-5

cdr3_nt: TGTGCCAGCAGTTCTAATGAAAAACTGTTTTTT
cdr3_aa: CASSSNEKLFF
v_call: TRBV4-2
clone_size: -
d_call: -
j_call: TRBJ1-4

cdr3_nt: TGCGCCAGCAGCTTGGGACTAGCGGGAGGGTATCTGGAGACCCAGTACTTC
cdr3_aa: CASSLGLAGGYLETQYF
v_call: TRBV5-1
clone_size: few
d_call: TRBD2
j_call: TRBJ2-5

cdr3_nt: TGTGCCAGCAGCTCTACTGCCTACGAGCAGTACTTC
cdr3_aa: CASSSTAYEQYF
v_call: TRBV11-3
clone_size: once
d_call: -
j_call: TRBJ2-7

cdr3_nt: TGTGCCAGCAGTAGAGACAGGCATTCACCCCTCCACTTT
cdr3_aa: CASSRDRHSPLHF
v_call: TRBV28
clone_size: -
d_call: -
j_call: TRBJ1-6

cdr3_nt: TGTGCCAGCAGTGAACCCGTAGCGGGGACGAACACCGGGGAGCTGTTTTTT
cdr3_aa: CASSEPVAGTNTGELFF
v_call: TRBV2
clone_size: -
d_call: TRBD2
j_call: TRBJ2-2

cdr3_nt: TGTGCCAGCAGCGATCTCCGGACAGGGATCAATGAGCAGTTCTTC
cdr3_aa: CASSDLRTGINEQFF
v_call: TRBV11-3
clone_size: -
d_call: TRBD1
j_call: TRBJ2-1

cdr3_nt: TGTGCCAGCACCCACGGTTCCGGGACTGTAGGCTACACCTTC
cdr3_aa: CASTHGSGTVGYTF
v_call: TRBV6-2/TRBV6-3
clone_size: -
d_call: -
j_call: TRBJ1-2

cdr3_nt: TGTGCCAGTAGGGAGACTCTGTGGGGCGAGCAGTACTTC
cdr3_aa: CASRETLWGEQYF
v_call: TRBV19
clone_size: few
d_call: -
j_call: TRBJ2-7

cdr3_nt: TGCGCCAGCAGCTTGGCGGCGGGGGAGTACACTGAAGCTTTCTTT
cdr3_aa: CASSLAAGEYTEAFF
v_call: TRBV5-1
clone_size: -
d_call: -
j_call: TRBJ1-1

cdr3_nt: TGTGCCAGCCGCCTCTGGGGGGGATTCGCGAACACCGGGGAGCTGTTTTTT
cdr3_aa: CASRLWGGFANTGELFF
v_call: TRBV11-2
clone_size: -
d_call: TRBD2
j_call: TRBJ2-2

cdr3_nt: TGTGCCTGTGGACAGGATGGGAACACTGAAGCTTTCTTT
cdr3_aa: CACGQDGNTEAFF
v_call: TRBV30
clone_size: -
d_call: TRBD1
j_call: TRBJ1-1

cdr3_nt: TGTGCCAGCACTGGGACAGGGACAGATACGCAGTATTTT
cdr3_aa: CASTGTGTDTQYF
v_call: TRBV2
clone_size: -
d_call: TRBD1
j_call: TRBJ2-3

cdr3_nt: -
cdr3_aa: CASTLRASGAFGYTF
v_call: TRBV12-3/TRBV12-4
clone_size: -
d_call: -
j_call: TRBJ1-2

cdr3_nt: TGTGCCAGCAGTCAGGGACAGGGTAACTATGGCTACACCTTC
cdr3_aa: CASSQGQGNYGYTF
v_call: TRBV2
clone_size: few
d_call: TRBD1
j_call: TRBJ1-2

cdr3_nt: TGCAGTGCTAGAGGGGGGAGCGGGAGCTCCCCCTACGAGCAGTACTTC
cdr3_aa: CSARGGSGSSPYEQYF
v_call: TRBV20-1
clone_size: -
d_call: TRBD2
j_call: TRBJ2-7

cdr3_nt: TGTGCCTGGAGTGTAGGGGGGATAAGCTACGAGCAGTACTTC
cdr3_aa: CAWSVGGISYEQYF
v_call: TRBV30
clone_size: -
d_call: -
j_call: TRBJ2-7

cdr3_nt: TGTGCCAGCAGGCCGAGTCAGGCCTACGAGCAGTACTTC
cdr3_aa: CASRPSQAYEQYF
v_call: TRBV6-1
clone_size: few
d_call: -
j_call: TRBJ2-7

cdr3_nt: TGTGCCACCCGACAGGGTTCCTACGAGCAGTACTTC
cdr3_aa: CATRQGSYEQYF
v_call: TRBV28
clone_size: -
d_call: TRBD1
j_call: TRBJ2-7

cdr3_nt: TGCGCCAGCAGTACTAGCGGGAGGGTCGATGAGCAGTTCTTC
cdr3_aa: CASSTSGRVDEQFF
v_call: TRBV10-1
clone_size: few
d_call: TRBD2
j_call: TRBJ2-1

cdr3_nt: TGTGCCAGCAGTTCCCTCGCGACTAATAACTATGGCTACACCTTC
cdr3_aa: CASSSLATNNYGYTF
v_call: TRBV6-5
clone_size: few
d_call: -
j_call: TRBJ1-2

cdr3_nt: TGTGCCAGCAGCTTAGGGCAGGCCGGAGAGACCCAGTACTTC
cdr3_aa: CASSLGQAGETQYF
v_call: TRBV7-9
clone_size: large
d_call: -
j_call: TRBJ2-5